This entry concerns a single TCR beta chain. Its antigen remains unknown. The data stem from a study of T cell responses to AZD1222 COVID-19 vaccine. Regarding the study as a whole: The study identified only five to seven AZD1222 recipients as seropositive at baseline. Vaccine-associated CD4 TCRs ranged over spike, dominating at 160-218 and 743-854.

The data were produced by immunoSEQ multiplex PCR, yet TCRdb's version contains in-frame clones alone and is incomplete. The sample carries about 140,000 clones, around 93% recorded once. V was shortened by 6 bases and J by 3 bases, with 12 bases between the two germline ends. The CDR3 contains 13 residues. CDR1 is KGHSH, CDR2 LQKENI, per germline. This TCR was recovered from an adult in good health. The chain joins TRBV18 to TRBJ2-7; no clear D gene. Sequencing used peripheral blood, obtained on day 0 of AZD1222 vaccination. CDR3 bases: TGTGCCAGCTCCCCAACGAGCCTCTACGAGCAGTACTTC. Translation gives CASSPTSLYEQYF.